This is a list of T cell receptor beta chains from one sample in a study of T cells in Graves' hyperthyroidism and ophthalmopathy. TCRdb ran MiXCR on the multiplex PCR reads and lists one entry per CDR3 protein. Here the sample spans about 280,000 distinct CDR3 sequences, around a quarter being singletons. Sequencing used blood. The receptors shown here come from a man aged 40-50 years with Graves' hyperthyroidism that later progressed to Graves' ophthalmopathy. The CDR3 runs from the conserved cysteine through the conserved F or W. A D gene is named only where the DNA matches it firmly. Part of the rows lack a size; the others show once, few, many or a class for expanded clones.

size	V	J	D	DNA	CDR3
many	TRBV5-1	TRBJ2-7	NA	TGCGCCAGCAGCCTAGACTCTGCCTCCTACGAGCAGTACTTC	CASSLDSASYEQYF
few	TRBV5-1	TRBJ2-7	NA	TGCGCCAGCAGCCGGAGGCCCTACGAGCAGTACTTC	CASSRRPYEQYF
many	TRBV7-8	TRBJ2-7	NA	TGTGCCAGCAGCTTAGGTTGGGGTAGATCCTACGAGCAGTACTTC	CASSLGWGRSYEQYF
many	TRBV30	TRBJ1-1	NA	TGTGCCTGGAGTCCTGGGACCTCCACTGAAGCTTTCTTT	CAWSPGTSTEAFF
many	TRBV28	TRBJ2-2	NA	TGTGCCAGCAGACCCGGACTTCCCACCGGGGAGCTGTTTTTT	CASRPGLPTGELFF
many	TRBV6-1	TRBJ1-5	NA	TGTGCCAGCAGGCAGCAGGGGATAGATCAGCCCCAGCATTTT	CASRQQGIDQPQHF
many	TRBV12-3/TRBV12-4	TRBJ2-7	NA	TGTGCCAGCAGTTTAGTCTTTTTGGCGGTAAGGTCCGGCGAGCAGTACTTC	CASSLVFLAVRSGEQYF
many	TRBV10-3	TRBJ2-5	TRBD2	TGTGCCATCACTTCTACTAGCGGGACCCAAGAGACCCAGTACTTC	CAITSTSGTQETQYF
few	TRBV12-3/TRBV12-4	TRBJ2-7	TRBD1	TGTGCCAGCAGTTTAAGGACAGGGTACTCCTACGAGCAGTACTTC	CASSLRTGYSYEQYF
many	TRBV5-4	TRBJ2-5	TRBD2	TGTGCCAGCAACCCCGGGCTAGCGGGAGCGGACCAGTACTTC	CASNPGLAGADQYF
many	TRBV11-1	TRBJ2-7	NA	TGTGCCAGCAGCTTACAACAGTCCTACTCCTACGAGCAGTACTTC	CASSLQQSYSYEQYF
many	TRBV5-1	TRBJ1-1	TRBD1	TGCGCCAGCAGCTGGGGACAGGGGGACACTGAAGCTTTCTTT	CASSWGQGDTEAFF
many	TRBV11-1	TRBJ2-7	NA	TGTGCCAGCAGCTTGGTAGGTAGCGGAGCTTACGAGCAGTACTTC	CASSLVGSGAYEQYF
many	TRBV7-2	TRBJ2-2	TRBD2	TGTGCCAGCAGCTCCGGGACTAACGCGAACACCGGGGAGCTGTTTTTT	CASSSGTNANTGELFF
NA	TRBV12-3/TRBV12-4	TRBJ2-7	TRBD2	TGTGCCAGCACCGGGCGGGAGCCCTACGAGCAGTACTTC	CASTGREPYEQYF
many	TRBV2	TRBJ2-7	NA	TGTGCCAGCAGCCCCCCGGGAGATCGACAGTACTTC	CASSPPGDRQYF
NA	TRBV12-3/TRBV12-4	TRBJ2-2	TRBD1	TGTGCCAGCAGTGCGGGACAGGGCACCGGGGAGCTGTTTTTT	CASSAGQGTGELFF
many	TRBV7-2	TRBJ2-5	NA	TGTGCCAGCAGCCCCTCGAGGACCCAAAAAGAGACCCAGTACTTC	CASSPSRTQKETQYF
NA	TRBV29-1	TRBJ1-3	TRBD1	TGCAGCGTTGGGGACAGGGCCGGAAACACCATATATTTT	CSVGDRAGNTIYF
many	TRBV20-1	TRBJ2-5	TRBD1	TGCAGTGCTAGTTCCCCAGGGGGTTTAGAGACCCAGTACTTC	CSASSPGGLETQYF
many	TRBV7-8	TRBJ2-2	NA	TGTGCCAGCAGCTACGAGCGGGGACAGAAGAACACCGGGGAGCTGTTTTTT	CASSYERGQKNTGELFF
many	TRBV3-1	TRBJ2-5	NA	TGTGCCAGCAGCCGGGACTCTACCATAGAGACCCAGTACTTC	CASSRDSTIETQYF
NA	TRBV6-1	TRBJ1-1	NA	TGTGCCAGCAGTGCCGGCCTCTTGAACACTGAAGCTTTCTTT	CASSAGLLNTEAFF
many	TRBV2	TRBJ1-1	NA	TGTGCCAGCAGGACGAACTGGGCGGACACTGAAGCTTTCTTT	CASRTNWADTEAFF
NA	TRBV28	TRBJ1-1	NA	TGTGCCAGCAGTTTGTCCTCGGGGGGCACTGAAGCTTTCTTT	CASSLSSGGTEAFF
many	TRBV6-5	TRBJ2-7	TRBD1	TGTGCCAGCAGCCGGGACAGGGGGTTGTCTGAGCAGTACTTC	CASSRDRGLSEQYF
NA	TRBV2	TRBJ2-7	TRBD2	TGTGCCAGCAGTGAACCCGGGTTAGCGGGGAGTGAGCAGTACTTC	CASSEPGLAGSEQYF
many	TRBV6-5	TRBJ1-2	TRBD1	TGTGCCAGCACCCCAATTGGACAGGGGGAGTATGGCTACACCTTC	CASTPIGQGEYGYTF
many	TRBV12-3/TRBV12-4	TRBJ1-5	TRBD1	TGTGCCAGCAGTCACGGACAGGGGAGCAATCAGCCCCAGCATTTT	CASSHGQGSNQPQHF
NA	TRBV5-1	TRBJ2-7	TRBD2	TGCGCCAGCAGCCCCAAGGGAATTCCGGGACTAGAAGAGCAGTACTTC	CASSPKGIPGLEEQYF
NA	TRBV6-5	TRBJ2-4	NA	TGTGCCAGCAGTTCCTTATTAGCCAAAAACATTCAGTACTTC	CASSSLLAKNIQYF
many	TRBV11-1	TRBJ1-1	NA	TGTGCCAGCAGCTTGGACAGTTTGATTTGGATGAACACTGAAGCTTTCTTT	CASSLDSLIWMNTEAFF
many	TRBV6-5	TRBJ1-1	NA	TGTGCCAGCAGTTACCGCGGGGGGTACACTGAAGCTTTCTTT	CASSYRGGYTEAFF
many	TRBV28	TRBJ2-7	TRBD2	TGTGCCAGCAGTCCGCAGACTAGCGGGGCCGCCTACGAGCAGTACTTC	CASSPQTSGAAYEQYF
many	TRBV6-5	TRBJ2-2	NA	TGTGCCAGCAGTTACGTTCAGGAGCTGAACACCGGGGAGCTGTTTTTT	CASSYVQELNTGELFF
NA	TRBV7-2	TRBJ1-5	TRBD1	TGTGCCAGCAGCCGAACAGGGGGCGACGATCAGCCCCAGCATTTT	CASSRTGGDDQPQHF
many	TRBV7-2	TRBJ1-2	NA	TGTGCCAGCAGCCCATCCCTCTTTGAGCAAAGTAACTATGGCTACACCTTC	CASSPSLFEQSNYGYTF
many	TRBV19	TRBJ1-1	NA	TGTGCCAGTAGTCTCTTTCCAGGCCGAACGAACACTGAAGCTTTCTTT	CASSLFPGRTNTEAFF
many	TRBV19	TRBJ2-2	TRBD1	TGTGCCAGTAGTATATTGAGGGACAGACAAGGGCGCGACACCGGGGAGCTGTTTTTT	CASSILRDRQGRDTGELFF
many	TRBV19	TRBJ2-7	TRBD2	TGTGCCACCGCGCGACTAGCGGGCGGTTACGAGCAGTACTTC	CATARLAGGYEQYF
few	TRBV12-3/TRBV12-4	TRBJ2-3	TRBD1	TGTGCCAGCAGCCCTGGACAGGGTAGCACAGATACGCAGTATTTT	CASSPGQGSTDTQYF
NA	TRBV30	TRBJ1-6	NA	TGTGCCTGGAAAGGTCCTGGGCAGGGCGAACGTGTCCACTTT	CAWKGPGQGERVHF
NA	TRBV29-1	TRBJ2-2	NA	TGCAGCGTTGTTACGAACACCGGGGAGCTGTTTTTT	CSVVTNTGELFF
few	TRBV6-1	TRBJ1-1	NA	TGTGCCAGCAGTGAAACAGGGAGAGGAGGCACTGAAGCTTTCTTT	CASSETGRGGTEAFF
many	TRBV7-8	TRBJ2-7	NA	TGTGCCAGCGCGGACCTGAGCTCCTACGAGCAGTACTTC	CASADLSSYEQYF
few	TRBV5-1	TRBJ2-5	NA	TGCGCCAGCAGCTATGGGGCCTTCGAAGAGACCCAGTACTTC	CASSYGAFEETQYF
many	TRBV28	TRBJ1-3	NA	TGTGCCAGCAGTTTATCCGGGGGCTCCTCTGGAAACACCATATATTTT	CASSLSGGSSGNTIYF